This TCR beta chain was sequenced in a study of blood T cells in healthy people across ages. Whole-study results and caveats: Changes in expanded clonotypes were possibly confounded, as the CMV status of donors was unknown. PBMCs were not sorted, which prevented a conclusive comparison of naive versus antigen-experienced cells. Long-lived donors carried more naive CD4+ cells and greater diversity than aged donors.

CDR3 length: 16 amino acids. Germline V lookup: CDR1 LGHNA, CDR2 YSLEER. Trimming at V came to 5 bases and at J to 3 bases, leaving 12 bases not matched to a gene. Together with a sample-barcoded 5' primer, a J-beta primer mix was included in a second PCR lasting about 7 to 11 cycles. Samples each returned at least 2.5 million CDR3-containing paired-end reads. In TCRdb, the 5' RACE reads were re-called with MiXCR into one record per CDR3 protein. The profile shows roughly 700,000 distinct CDR3 sequences, approximately 29% of them singletons. Notes on this clonotype: Its antigen is still unknown.

The specimen sequenced was blood. This chain joins TRBV4-3 and TRBJ2-7; TRBD1 matches 8 bases. This TCR derives from an elderly woman in good health. DNA for the CDR3: TGCGCCAGCAGCAACCTGGGCCCGGGACAGGTCTACGAGCAGTACTTC. Protein product: CASSNLGPGQVYEQYF.